These T cell receptor beta chains were read from a single sample in a study of cytomegalovirus exposure and HLA in healthy donors. Sequenced by immunoSEQ multiplex PCR; TCRdb stores in-frame clones only, minus some. The data show roughly 120,000 clones, approximately 90% seen once. Sequences were obtained from PBMCs. The receptors shown here come from a man aged 18 to 29 in good health and CMV-seropositive. CDR3s include the opening cysteine and the closing phenylalanine or tryptophan. A D gene is named only where the DNA matches it firmly. Not all rows give a size; the values are once, few, many and, for expanded clones, a class.

- TRBJ2-2 TRBV5-1 - CASRRDVTGELFF TGCGCCAGCAGGCGGGACGTCACCGGGGAGCTGTTTTTT
TRBD1 TRBJ2-1 TRBV14 - CASSQTGAYNEQFF TGTGCCAGCAGTCAGACAGGGGCCTACAATGAGCAGTTCTTC
TRBD1 TRBJ2-7 TRBV5-1 - CASSRNTGGIYEQYF TGCGCCAGCAGTCGGAATACAGGGGGAATCTACGAGCAGTACTTC
- TRBJ1-1 TRBV6-5 - CASSYDWQGSPGAFF TGTGCCAGCAGTTACGATTGGCAGGGATCTCCTGGAGCTTTCTTT
- TRBJ1-1 TRBV27 - CASTRTPIHTEAFF TGTGCCAGCACACGGACACCGATCCACACTGAAGCTTTCTTT
- TRBJ1-2 TRBV5-6 - CASSPTGIYGYTF TGTGCCAGCAGCCCCACAGGGATCTATGGCTACACCTTC
- TRBJ2-1 TRBV6-5 - CASRFSGGAGNEQFF TGTGCCAGCAGGTTCAGTGGGGGGGCAGGCAATGAGCAGTTCTTC
- TRBJ1-6 TRBV7-2 - CASSLGSYSYNSPLHF TGTGCCAGCAGCTTAGGAAGCTACTCCTATAATTCACCCCTCCACTTT
TRBD1 TRBJ1-5 TRBV18 - CASSPDRVLQPQHF TGTGCCAGCTCCCCTGACAGGGTCCTTCAGCCCCAGCATTTT
- TRBJ1-6 TRBV15 - CATSTRQALGSPLHF TGTGCCACCAGCACTCGACAGGCCTTGGGTTCACCCCTCCACTTT
TRBD1 TRBJ2-2 TRBV19 - CASRTSAGGAGELFF TGTGCCAGTAGGACTTCTGCAGGGGGCGCAGGGGAGCTGTTTTTT
- TRBJ2-3 TRBV5-8 - CASSKTDTQYF TGTGCCAGCAGTAAAACAGATACGCAGTATTTT
- TRBJ2-5 TRBV19 once CASSIGAGLQETQYF TGTGCCAGTAGTATAGGGGCGGGACTCCAAGAGACCCAGTACTTC
TRBD1 TRBJ1-2 TRBV25-1 - CASSTGGWSGYTF TGTGCCAGCAGTACAGGGGGCTGGTCTGGCTACACCTTC
TRBD2 TRBJ2-1 TRBV18 - CASSPPTSGFTDEQFF TGTGCCAGCTCACCACCGACTAGCGGGTTTACGGATGAGCAGTTCTTC
- TRBJ1-2 TRBV30 - CACGVNYGYTF TGTGCCTGCGGGGTAAACTATGGCTACACCTTC
- TRBJ1-1 TRBV7-2 - CASSLGTAEWASNTEAFF TGTGCCAGCAGCTTAGGGACAGCCGAGTGGGCATCAAACACTGAAGCTTTCTTT
- TRBJ1-4 TRBV28 - CASSFVDSFNEKLFF TGTGCCAGCAGTTTTGTCGACAGCTTTAATGAAAAACTGTTTTTT
- TRBJ2-6 TRBV6-5 - CASSYADSGANVLTF TGTGCCAGCAGTTACGCGGACTCTGGGGCCAACGTCCTGACTTTC
TRBD1 TRBJ2-5 TRBV7-2 - CASSLVQDRDGTQYF TGTGCCAGCAGCTTAGTTCAGGACAGGGATGGGACCCAGTACTTC
TRBD1 TRBJ2-5 TRBV28 - CASSPMDRIKETQYF TGTGCCAGCAGTCCTATGGACAGGATAAAAGAGACCCAGTACTTC
- TRBJ1-2 TRBV29-1 - CSVGQDYGYTF TGCAGCGTTGGGCAGGACTATGGCTACACCTTC
- TRBJ2-2 TRBV4-2 - CASSYQTGNTGELFF TGTGCCAGCAGCTATCAGACAGGGAACACCGGGGAGCTGTTTTTT
TRBD1 TRBJ1-3 TRBV5-6 - CASSLRGGASGNTIYF TGTGCCAGCAGCTTGAGAGGGGGCGCGTCTGGAAACACCATATATTTT
TRBD2 TRBJ2-7 TRBV6-1 - CASSVPGGEQYF TGTGCCAGCAGTGTCCCGGGGGGCGAGCAGTACTTC
- TRBJ2-7 TRBV5-4 - CASSLGGSGSYEQYF TGTGCCAGCAGCTTGGGGGGTAGCGGCTCCTACGAGCAGTACTTC
TRBD1 TRBJ1-1 TRBV6-1 - CASSGQDRANTEAFF TGTGCCAGCAGTGGGCAGGACAGGGCGAACACTGAAGCTTTCTTT
- TRBJ1-1 TRBV30 - CAWSREDPTEAFF TGTGCCTGGAGTCGGGAAGATCCCACTGAAGCTTTCTTT
TRBD1 TRBJ1-5 TRBV7-2 once CASSFGTVDQPQHF TGTGCCAGCAGCTTTGGGACAGTTGATCAGCCCCAGCATTTT
TRBD1 TRBJ2-2 TRBV7-9 - CASSLTSGGWDTGELFF TGTGCCAGCAGCTTAACATCAGGGGGCTGGGACACCGGGGAGCTGTTTTTT
- TRBJ1-1 TRBV13 - CASSRGRGIEAFF TGTGCCAGCAGTAGGGGCCGCGGTATTGAGGCTTTCTTT
TRBD1 TRBJ1-2 TRBV7-9 - CASSEIRGNYGYTF TGTGCCAGCAGCGAGATCAGGGGGAACTATGGCTACACCTTC
- TRBJ1-2 TRBV5-4 - CASSLWGEGYTF TGTGCCAGCAGCTTGTGGGGGGAAGGCTACACCTTC
TRBD1 TRBJ2-7 TRBV7-2 - CASSPNRGLNEQYF TGTGCCAGCAGTCCCAACAGGGGTTTGAACGAGCAGTACTTC
TRBD1 TRBJ1-1 TRBV5-1 - CASSLGSQGDTEAFF TGCGCCAGCAGCTTGGGGTCTCAGGGGGACACTGAAGCTTTCTTT
TRBD2 TRBJ2-4 TRBV19 once CASSIPTSGSKNIQYF TGTGCCAGTAGTATCCCCACTAGCGGGAGCAAAAACATTCAGTACTTC
- TRBJ2-5 TRBV5-4 - CASSLAGETQYF TGTGCCAGCAGCTTGGCCGGAGAGACCCAGTACTTC
- TRBJ2-2 TRBV28 once CASTRGDINTGELFF TGTGCCAGCACGAGAGGGGACATCAACACCGGGGAGCTGTTTTTT